A selection of T cell receptor beta chains follows, all from one sample in a study of a mutant IDH1 vaccine in newly diagnosed glioma. No cognate antigen is known for these TCRs. Libraries were prepared by immunoSEQ multiplex PCR; TCRdb keeps only in-frame clonotypes and omits some of them. This sample has fewer than 90,000 clones, with 84% found just once. The starting material was PBMCs, obtained from a glioma patient whose treatment included an IDH1 peptide vaccine. The receptors shown here come from a man between 18 and 29 years old with glioma. CDR3s include the opening cysteine and the closing phenylalanine or tryptophan. A D gene is named only where the DNA matches it firmly. Rows give clone size only sometimes, using once, few, many, or a class for an expanded clone.

CDR3 protein: CASSLLGDPRDTEAFF
CDR3 DNA: TGTGCCAGCAGTTTATTGGGGGATCCCCGTGACACTGAAGCTTTCTTT
D gene: .
V gene: TRBV27
clone size: .
J gene: TRBJ1-1

CDR3 protein: CASSHWTGPSYEAFF
CDR3 DNA: TGCGCCAGCAGCCATTGGACAGGACCTTCCTATGAAGCTTTCTTT
D gene: TRBD1
V gene: TRBV5-1
clone size: .
J gene: TRBJ1-1

CDR3 protein: CASRLPAVGTEAFF
CDR3 DNA: TGTGCCAGCAGGCTCCCCGCCGTGGGGACTGAAGCTTTCTTT
D gene: .
V gene: TRBV6-5
clone size: .
J gene: TRBJ1-1

CDR3 protein: CASRADRREAFQPQHF
CDR3 DNA: TGTGCCAGCAGGGCGGACAGACGCGAAGCGTTTCAGCCCCAGCATTTT
D gene: .
V gene: TRBV2
clone size: .
J gene: TRBJ1-5

CDR3 protein: CASSMTGLNTEAFF
CDR3 DNA: TGTGCCAGTAGTATGACAGGACTGAATACTGAAGCTTTCTTT
D gene: .
V gene: TRBV19
clone size: .
J gene: TRBJ1-1

CDR3 protein: CASSGPGTEDEKLFF
CDR3 DNA: TGTGCCAGCAGCGGACCCGGGACAGAAGATGAAAAACTGTTTTTT
D gene: TRBD1
V gene: TRBV14
clone size: .
J gene: TRBJ1-4

CDR3 protein: CASKLNTEAFF
CDR3 DNA: TGTGCCAGCAAATTAAACACTGAAGCTTTCTTT
D gene: .
V gene: TRBV6-5
clone size: .
J gene: TRBJ1-1

CDR3 protein: CASSPSHRDYQPQHF
CDR3 DNA: TGTGCCAGCTCACCTTCCCACAGGGACTATCAGCCCCAGCATTTT
D gene: .
V gene: TRBV18
clone size: .
J gene: TRBJ1-5

CDR3 protein: CASSYEPRGATNEKLFF
CDR3 DNA: TGTGCCAGCTCCTACGAGCCACGGGGTGCAACTAATGAAAAACTGTTTTTT
D gene: .
V gene: TRBV18
clone size: .
J gene: TRBJ1-4

CDR3 protein: CATSRTKDGVGGYTF
CDR3 DNA: TGTGCCACCAGCAGAACCAAGGACGGGGTGGGTGGCTACACCTTC
D gene: .
V gene: TRBV15
clone size: .
J gene: TRBJ1-2

CDR3 protein: CASSLGSTDTQYF
CDR3 DNA: TGTGCCAGCAGCTTAGGGAGCACAGATACGCAGTATTTT
D gene: .
V gene: TRBV7-9
clone size: .
J gene: TRBJ2-3

CDR3 protein: CASSSPGQRPWPLHF
CDR3 DNA: TGTGCCAGCAGTTCTCCGGGACAACGCCCTTGGCCCCTCCACTTT
D gene: .
V gene: TRBV6-6
clone size: .
J gene: TRBJ1-6

CDR3 protein: CASSIILLTSLSGANVLTF
CDR3 DNA: TGTGCCAGTAGTATAATACTTCTCACTTCTCTCTCTGGGGCCAACGTCCTGACTTTC
D gene: .
V gene: TRBV19
clone size: .
J gene: TRBJ2-6

CDR3 protein: CASSGPGDTEAFF
CDR3 DNA: TGTGCCAGCAGTGGACCAGGGGATACTGAAGCTTTCTTT
D gene: .
V gene: TRBV2
clone size: .
J gene: TRBJ1-1

CDR3 protein: CASSRGTSGRNEQFF
CDR3 DNA: TGTGCCAGTAGCAGGGGGACTAGCGGGAGAAATGAGCAGTTCTTC
D gene: TRBD2
V gene: TRBV19
clone size: .
J gene: TRBJ2-1

CDR3 protein: CASSAGKGRGDTEAFF
CDR3 DNA: TGTGCCAGCAGTGCAGGAAAGGGCAGGGGAGACACTGAAGCTTTCTTT
D gene: .
V gene: TRBV25-1
clone size: once
J gene: TRBJ1-1

CDR3 protein: CASKAELAPRIVLTF
CDR3 DNA: TGTGCCAGCAAAGCGGAGCTTGCGCCTCGAATCGTCCTGACTTTC
D gene: .
V gene: TRBV2
clone size: .
J gene: TRBJ2-6

CDR3 protein: CASSIGTGNQPQHF
CDR3 DNA: TGTGCCAGTAGTATAGGGACAGGCAATCAGCCCCAGCATTTT
D gene: .
V gene: TRBV19
clone size: .
J gene: TRBJ1-5

CDR3 protein: CASTHGGPYGTIYF
CDR3 DNA: TGTGCCAGCACCCATGGGGGGCCCTATGGCACCATATATTTT
D gene: .
V gene: TRBV6-5
clone size: .
J gene: TRBJ1-3

CDR3 protein: CASSGGQGAYQPQHF
CDR3 DNA: TGTGCCAGCAGTGGGGGACAGGGGGCTTATCAGCCCCAGCATTTT
D gene: TRBD1
V gene: TRBV25-1
clone size: .
J gene: TRBJ1-5

CDR3 protein: CASGYWTGTKHDTQYF
CDR3 DNA: TGTGCCAGCGGCTATTGGACAGGGACTAAGCACGATACGCAGTATTTT
D gene: .
V gene: TRBV2
clone size: .
J gene: TRBJ2-3

CDR3 protein: CASSLARANTEAFF
CDR3 DNA: TGTGCCAGCAGCTTGGCCAGGGCGAACACTGAAGCTTTCTTT
D gene: .
V gene: TRBV5-4
clone size: .
J gene: TRBJ1-1

CDR3 protein: CASSLDVNAGKYEQYF
CDR3 DNA: TGCGCCAGCAGCTTGGACGTAAACGCGGGGAAGTACGAGCAGTACTTC
D gene: .
V gene: TRBV5-1
clone size: .
J gene: TRBJ2-7

CDR3 protein: CASSPRLRGEAFF
CDR3 DNA: TGTGCCAGCTCACCACGTTTACGGGGTGAAGCTTTCTTT
D gene: .
V gene: TRBV18
clone size: .
J gene: TRBJ1-1

CDR3 protein: CASSVDLAFQETQYF
CDR3 DNA: TGTGCCAGCAGCGTAGACTTGGCGTTCCAAGAGACCCAGTACTTC
D gene: .
V gene: TRBV9
clone size: .
J gene: TRBJ2-5

CDR3 protein: CASSRGQGKNQPQHF
CDR3 DNA: TGTGCCAGCAGCCGAGGACAGGGGAAGAATCAGCCCCAGCATTTT
D gene: TRBD1
V gene: TRBV7-2
clone size: .
J gene: TRBJ1-5

CDR3 protein: CASSGGLAGPFPNEQFF
CDR3 DNA: TGTGCCAGCAGTGGGGGACTAGCGGGACCGTTCCCCAATGAGCAGTTCTTC
D gene: TRBD2
V gene: TRBV6-1
clone size: few
J gene: TRBJ2-1

CDR3 protein: CASSQGGAWGNEQFF
CDR3 DNA: TGCGCCAGCAGCCAAGGGGGGGCTTGGGGGAATGAGCAGTTCTTC
D gene: .
V gene: TRBV4-3
clone size: .
J gene: TRBJ2-1

CDR3 protein: CASSLWSGGSYEQYF
CDR3 DNA: TGTGCCAGCAGCTTGTGGAGCGGGGGATCCTACGAGCAGTACTTC
D gene: TRBD2
V gene: TRBV7-8
clone size: few
J gene: TRBJ2-7

CDR3 protein: CASSQDRSVGRDTQYF
CDR3 DNA: TGCGCCAGCAGCCAAGATCGCTCAGTAGGGAGAGATACGCAGTATTTT
D gene: .
V gene: TRBV4-3
clone size: .
J gene: TRBJ2-3

CDR3 protein: CASSLVPLALKNIQYF
CDR3 DNA: TGTGCCAGCAGCTTGGTCCCACTGGCCCTAAAAAACATTCAGTACTTC
D gene: .
V gene: TRBV5-5
clone size: once
J gene: TRBJ2-4

CDR3 protein: CASSSDRAWNNEQFF
CDR3 DNA: TGTGCCAGCAGTTCCGACAGGGCGTGGAACAATGAGCAGTTCTTC
D gene: TRBD1
V gene: TRBV6-5
clone size: .
J gene: TRBJ2-1

CDR3 protein: CASSLGEGSTGGFF
CDR3 DNA: TGCGCCAGCAGCTTGGGAGAAGGCTCGACAGGGGGGTTCTTT
D gene: TRBD1
V gene: TRBV5-1
clone size: few
J gene: TRBJ1-1

CDR3 protein: CASSPTPAGEQFF
CDR3 DNA: TGTGCCAGCAGCCCAACCCCTGCGGGTGAGCAGTTCTTC
D gene: .
V gene: TRBV11-2
clone size: .
J gene: TRBJ2-1

CDR3 protein: CASSLDAVWTEAFF
CDR3 DNA: TGTGCCAGCAGTTTGGACGCGGTTTGGACTGAAGCTTTCTTT
D gene: .
V gene: TRBV5-5
clone size: .
J gene: TRBJ1-1

CDR3 protein: CASSLMWGSGNTIYF
CDR3 DNA: TGTGCCAGCAGCTTGATGTGGGGCTCTGGAAACACCATATATTTT
D gene: .
V gene: TRBV7-9
clone size: .
J gene: TRBJ1-3

CDR3 protein: CASSLGTGSNQPQHF
CDR3 DNA: TGTGCCAGCAGCCTGGGGACTGGCTCGAATCAGCCCCAGCATTTT
D gene: .
V gene: TRBV5-4
clone size: .
J gene: TRBJ1-5